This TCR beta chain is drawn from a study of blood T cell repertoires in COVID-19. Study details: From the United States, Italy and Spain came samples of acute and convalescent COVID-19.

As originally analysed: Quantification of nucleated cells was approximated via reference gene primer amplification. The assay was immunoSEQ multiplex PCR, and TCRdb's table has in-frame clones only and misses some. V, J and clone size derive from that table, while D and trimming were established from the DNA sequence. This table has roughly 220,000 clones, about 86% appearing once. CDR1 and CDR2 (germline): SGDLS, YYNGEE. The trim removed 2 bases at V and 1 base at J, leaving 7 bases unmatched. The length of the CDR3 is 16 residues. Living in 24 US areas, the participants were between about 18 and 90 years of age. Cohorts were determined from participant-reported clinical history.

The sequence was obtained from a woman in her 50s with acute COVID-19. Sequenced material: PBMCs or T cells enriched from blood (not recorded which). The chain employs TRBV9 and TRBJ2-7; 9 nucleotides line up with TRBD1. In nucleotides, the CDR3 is TGTGCCAGCAGCGTTCTACCGGGACAGGGATCCTACGAGCAGTACTTC. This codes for CASSVLPGQGSYEQYF. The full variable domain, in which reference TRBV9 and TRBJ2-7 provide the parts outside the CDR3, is DSGVTQTPKHLITATGQRVTLRCSPRSGDLSVYWYQQSLDQGLQFLIQYYNGEERAKGNILERFSAQQFPDLHSELNLSSLELGDSALYFCASSVLPGQGSYEQYFGPGTRLTVT.